What follows describes a single T cell receptor (beta chain). This entry belongs to a study of CD8+ T cells in alopecia areata. As to treatment: oral pan-JAK inhibitor, 5-10 mg twice daily. Extracted from the samples, RNA was reverse transcribed into cDNA to serve as the sequencing template. TCRdb keeps only in-frame clones here, not all; method: immunoSEQ multiplex PCR. The sample contains some 170,000 clones, around half of which appear only once. Deletions cut 1 base from V and 3 bases from J, with 17 bases between. Germline V gene data show CDR1 as SGHNT and CDR2 as YYREEE (reference sequence). The CDR3 totals 16 residues.

The sample consisted of CD8+ T cells sorted from blood, taken at week 24, from a patient treated with tofacitinib. This sequence was found in a human donor with alopecia areata. J is TRBJ2-7 and V is TRBV5-4, with D tentatively TRBD1 (5 bases). The CDR3 loop is CASSLRDAGKSYEQYF. CDR3 nucleotide sequence: TGTGCCAGCAGCTTGCGAGATGCAGGGAAGAGCTACGAGCAGTACTTC.